These 25 T cell receptor beta chains came from one sample sequenced in a study of cytomegalovirus exposure and HLA in healthy donors. Using immunoSEQ multiplex PCR, the repertoire was profiled, and TCRdb retains in-frame clones only, with some absent. Seen here are about 160,000 clones, 96% observed once, and the top ten hold under 0.9%. Sample: PBMCs. The origin of the receptors is a woman in her late teens or twenties in good health and CMV-seronegative.

This chain uses TRBV9 with TRBJ1-3; 9 bases agree with TRBD1. Trimming took 4 bases from V and 3 from J; bases not matched to a gene: 8. Germline V lookup: CDR1 SGDLS, CDR2 YYNGEE. The CDR3 runs 16 residues. CDR3 DNA sequence: TGTGCCAGCAGCACCACCGGACAGGGGAGTGGAAACACCATATATTTT. It is translated as CASSTTGQGSGNTIYF.

The rearrangement joins TRBV10-2 to TRBJ1-5; 7 nucleotides align to TRBD1. The CDR3 totals 15 residues. After removal of 5 bases from V and 1 base from J, the junction contained 5 bases not matched to a gene. Per germline, CDR1 WSHSY and CDR2 SAAADI. The DNA for the CDR3 is TGCGCCAGCAGTACACAGGGGAACAGCAATCAGCCCCAGCATTTT. Translated, it gives CASSTQGNSNQPQHF.

This sequence joins TRBV11-2 and TRBJ1-2; 8 nucleotides line up with TRBD1. Germline V lookup: CDR1 SGHAT, CDR2 FQNNGV. This CDR3 spans 15 amino acids. V was clipped by 5 bases and J by 4 bases; unmatched bases: 9. The CDR3 sequence: CASSPSGQGVYGYTF. In DNA, the CDR3 is TGTGCCAGCAGCCCCTCCGGACAGGGCGTCTATGGCTACACCTTC. Looking up the rest from reference TRBV11-2 and TRBJ1-2 gives the full variable domain: EAGVAQSPRYKIIEKRQSVAFWCNPISGHATLYWYQQILGQGPKLLIQFQNNGVVDDSQLPKDRFSAERLKGVDSTLKIQPAKLEDSAVYLCASSPSGQGVYGYTFGSGTRLTVV.

The chain uses TRBV29-1 and TRBJ2-7, with D maybe TRBD1 (5 bases). Trimming cost V 6 bases and J 4 bases, with 19 bases left between them. The CDR3 is made up of 14 amino acids. The V gene's germline CDR1 is SQVTM and CDR2 ANQGSEA. The CDR3 spells CSVSQPGQMYEQYF. The CDR3 DNA follows: TGCAGCGTCTCCCAACCAGGGCAGATGTACGAGCAGTACTTC.

The rearrangement joins TRBV6-1 to TRBJ1-3, with 8 bases fitting TRBD1. The CDR3 length is 14 residues. V was pared by 3 bases and J by 2 bases, with 0 bases of the junction left unmatched. Germline V gene data show CDR1 as MNHNS and CDR2 as SASEGT. Written as DNA, the CDR3 is TGTGCCAGCAGTGAGGACAGGGCTGGAAACACCATATATTTT. It is translated as CASSEDRAGNTIYF.

V usage is TRBV4-3 and J usage is TRBJ2-3, with 8 bases that match TRBD2. From germline, CDR1 is LGHNA and CDR2 YSLEER. J gave up 4 bases and V 3 bases, and 3 bases lay outside the gene matches. CDR3 size: 14 residues. The CDR3 sequence is CASSQRGVADTQYF. The CDR3 region has the DNA TGCGCCAGCAGCCAGCGGGGGGTGGCAGATACGCAGTATTTT.

The V and J genes are TRBV27 and TRBJ2-1; 8 bases map to TRBD1. This CDR3 contains 15 residues. CDR1 and CDR2 from the germline V gene are MNHEY and SMNVEV (reference sequence). Trimming removed 6 bases from V and 0 bases from J; junction bases left unmatched: 4. The CDR3 DNA sequence: TGTGCCAGCAGCTACACAGGGGGCTCCTACAATGAGCAGTTCTTC. Translating gives CASSYTGGSYNEQFF.

The chain is built from TRBV14 and TRBJ2-2; tentatively, D is TRBD2 (5 bases). V dropped 2 bases and J dropped 7 bases, with 8 bases sitting between them. The germline V gene encodes CDR1 SGHDN and CDR2 FVKESK. The CDR3 totals 13 residues. The CDR3 DNA sequence: TGTGCCAGCAGCCAAACGGGGATCGGGGAGCTGTTTTTT. Translation: CASSQTGIGELFF.

The chain links TRBV7-9 to TRBJ1-6; weak D call: TRBD1 (6 bases). CDR1 is SEHNR and CDR2 is FQNEAQ in the germline V gene (reference sequence). V lost 3 bases and J lost 5, with 17 bases in between. The CDR3 has 17 residues. The CDR3 is CASSFLGHTKDNSPLHF. Written as DNA, the CDR3 is TGTGCCAGCAGCTTTTTGGGACACACAAAAGATAATTCACCCCTCCACTTT.

A single count supports this clone. This chain uses TRBV9 with TRBJ1-6; D call uncertain. This CDR3 contains 14 residues. Germline CDR1 reads SGDLS; CDR2 reads YYNGEE. Between the trimmed V and J ends, which lost 0 bases and 7 bases, there was a span of 8 bases. The CDR3 DNA follows: TGTGCCAGCAGCGTAGCACAGACCAATTCACCCCTCCACTTT. This encodes CASSVAQTNSPLHF.

Written as DNA, the CDR3 is TGTGCCAGCAGCCAACTACTCGGGACTGGCTACAATGAGCAGTTCTTC. Translation gives CASSQLLGTGYNEQFF. This rearrangement joins TRBV14 to TRBJ2-1, with a tentative D call TRBD2 (6 bases). The germline gives CDR1 SGHDN, CDR2 FVKESK. CDR3 size: 16 residues. V dropped 2 bases and J dropped 3 bases, with 14 bases sitting between them.

The rearrangement joins TRBV4-2 to TRBJ1-3, with 9 bases fitting TRBD1. Germline V lookup: CDR1 LGHNA, CDR2 YNFKEQ. J gave up 4 bases and V 8 bases, and 12 bases lay outside the gene matches. The CDR3 has 16 residues. CDR3 sequence reads: CASGRPGTGSGNTIYF. CDR3 bases: TGTGCCAGCGGACGTCCCGGGACAGGGTCCGGAAACACCATATATTTT.

The table lists this clone with a count of one. This chain links TRBV4-2 with TRBJ2-3; D ambiguous. V gave up 0 bases and J gave up 1 base, with 5 bases separating them. Germline CDR1 and CDR2: LGHNA and YNFKEQ. This CDR3 region has 14 residues. CDR3 in amino acids: CASSQEYGTDTQYF. The DNA of the CDR3 is TGTGCCAGCAGCCAAGAATATGGCACAGATACGCAGTATTTT.

The chain couples TRBV14 to TRBJ2-7; 8 bases match TRBD1. The V and J ends lost 4 bases and 1 base, in that order; junction bases with no gene match: 9. CDR1 is SGHDN, CDR2 FVKESK, per germline. CDR3 length: 16 residues. Here the CDR3 DNA reads TGTGCCAGCAGCCCGCTACAGGGGGGAAAATCCTACGAGCAGTACTTC. It specifies CASSPLQGGKSYEQYF.

The chain has TRBV5-1 and TRBJ2-5; weak D call: TRBD1 (5 bases). The CDR3 is 14 amino acids. Germline-derived CDR1 and CDR2 are SGHRS and YFSETQ. Trimming cost V 3 bases and J 2 bases, with 11 bases left between them. Here the CDR3 DNA reads TGCGCCAGCAGCTCGGTGGACACTCAAGAGACCCAGTACTTC. It yields the protein CASSSVDTQETQYF.

The chain uses TRBV7-2 and TRBJ2-7; 7 bases fit TRBD1. This CDR3 region has 15 residues. Unmatched junction bases numbered 9, after V lost 4 bases and J lost 3 bases. Germline V gene lookup returns CDR1 SGHTA and CDR2 FQGNSA. The CDR3 spells CASSSRTGQGYEQYF. The CDR3 DNA reads as TGTGCCAGCAGCTCTCGGACAGGCCAGGGCTACGAGCAGTACTTC.

This chain uses TRBV7-8 with TRBJ2-5; 8 nucleotides match TRBD1. Unmatched junction bases numbered 7, after V lost 5 bases and J lost 5 bases. The CDR3 sequence is 14 residues long. Germline-derived CDR1 and CDR2 are SGHVS and FQNEAQ. This CDR3 reads CASSLRQGRETQYF. The DNA of the CDR3 is TGTGCCAGCAGCCTAAGACAGGGGAGGGAGACCCAGTACTTC. Looking up the rest from reference TRBV7-8 and TRBJ2-5 gives the full variable domain: GAGVSQSPRYKVAKRGQDVALRCDPISGHVSLFWYQQALGQGPEFLTYFQNEAQLDKSGLPSDRFFAERPEGSVSTLKIQRTQQEDSAVYLCASSLRQGRETQYFGPGTRLLVL.

This chain links TRBV18 with TRBJ2-1; D perhaps matches TRBD2 (6 bases). The CDR3 contains 15 residues. Germline V gene sequence: CDR1 KGHSH, CDR2 LQKENI. The V and J ends lost 4 bases and 1 base respectively, with 11 bases between them. CDR3 sequence reads: CASSRPAGSYNEQFF. The CDR3 DNA is TGTGCCAGCTCACGGCCTGCGGGGTCCTACAATGAGCAGTTCTTC.

The rearrangement joins TRBV5-5 to TRBJ2-7; possible D gene TRBD1, 5 bases. Germline V CDR1 and CDR2: SGHKS, YYEKEE (reference sequence). Trimming took 0 bases from V and 4 from J, leaving 14 bases between them. CDR3 length: 15 amino acids. For the CDR3, the DNA is TGTGCCAGCAGCTTGGGCTTAGGGGTGGGTTACGAGCAGTACTTC. Protein sequence: CASSLGLGVGYEQYF. The full variable domain, rest sourced from reference TRBV5-5 and TRBJ2-7, is DAGVTQSPTHLIKTRGQQVTLRCSPISGHKSVSWYQQVLGQGPQFIFQYYEKEERGRGNFPDRFSARQFPNYSSELNVNALLLGDSALYLCASSLGLGVGYEQYFGPGTRLTVT.

As DNA, the CDR3 is TGTGCCAGCAGTAAGACAGGGCTTAGTAGTCAGCCCCAGCATTTT. Translated, it gives CASSKTGLSSQPQHF. V gene TRBV27 combines with J gene TRBJ1-5; 7 nucleotides agree with TRBD1. The length of the CDR3 is 15 residues. Unmatched junction bases numbered 10, after V lost 5 bases and J lost 6 bases. Germline assignment: CDR1 MNHEY and CDR2 SMNVEV (reference sequence).

V and J are TRBV7-9 and TRBJ2-5; D perhaps matches TRBD1 (5 bases). Trimming pared 5 bases from V and 4 bases from J, leaving 20 bases between. CDR3 length: 16 amino acids. The germline V gene encodes CDR1 SEHNR and CDR2 FQNEAQ (reference sequence). CDR3 DNA: TGTGCCAGCAGCCCATTCTTAACAGGAACTGGAGAGACCCAGTACTTC. Residues: CASSPFLTGTGETQYF.

This rearrangement joins TRBV9 to TRBJ1-2; weak D call: TRBD1 (5 bases). This CDR3 is built from 14 residues. From germline, CDR1 is SGDLS and CDR2 YYNGEE. Between the trimmed V and J ends, which lost 0 bases and 4 bases, there was a span of 10 bases. CDR3 sequence (DNA): TGTGCCAGCAGCGTAGATCAGGGCAGCTATGGCTACACCTTC. It is translated as CASSVDQGSYGYTF.

The genes are TRBV7-2 and TRBJ1-1; D remains ambiguous. V was cut by 5 bases and J by 0 bases, with 16 bases left in between. This CDR3 has 16 amino acids. From germline, CDR1 is SGHTA and CDR2 FQGNSA. The chain's CDR3 is CASSTSIRSLNTEAFF. CDR3 in DNA: TGTGCCAGCAGCACATCCATCCGATCTTTGAACACTGAAGCTTTCTTT. Using reference TRBV7-2 and TRBJ1-1 for the parts outside the CDR3, the full variable domain is GAGVSQSPSNKVTEKGKDVELRCDPISGHTALYWYRQSLGQGLEFLIYFQGNSAPDKSGLPSDRFSAERTGGSVSTLTIQRTQQEDSAVYLCASSTSIRSLNTEAFFGQGTRLTVV.

This chain uses TRBV9 with TRBJ2-1, with D tentatively TRBD2 (5 bases). The V gene's germline CDR1 is SGDLS and CDR2 YYNGEE. V gave up 4 bases and J gave up 4 bases, with 9 bases separating them. This CDR3 is built from 13 residues. This CDR3 reads CASSKSGYNEQFF. CDR3 sequence (DNA): TGTGCCAGCAGCAAGAGCGGATACAATGAGCAGTTCTTC.

The J gene is TRBJ2-5, the V gene TRBV27; the D gene is possibly TRBD1 (5 bases). CDR3 size: 13 residues. Germline-derived CDR1 and CDR2 are MNHEY and SMNVEV (reference sequence). V was trimmed by 2 bases and J by 5 bases, leaving 9 bases between them. The CDR3 coding sequence is TGTGCCAGCAGTTTAGAAGGGGATGAGACCCAGTACTTC. As protein: CASSLEGDETQYF.